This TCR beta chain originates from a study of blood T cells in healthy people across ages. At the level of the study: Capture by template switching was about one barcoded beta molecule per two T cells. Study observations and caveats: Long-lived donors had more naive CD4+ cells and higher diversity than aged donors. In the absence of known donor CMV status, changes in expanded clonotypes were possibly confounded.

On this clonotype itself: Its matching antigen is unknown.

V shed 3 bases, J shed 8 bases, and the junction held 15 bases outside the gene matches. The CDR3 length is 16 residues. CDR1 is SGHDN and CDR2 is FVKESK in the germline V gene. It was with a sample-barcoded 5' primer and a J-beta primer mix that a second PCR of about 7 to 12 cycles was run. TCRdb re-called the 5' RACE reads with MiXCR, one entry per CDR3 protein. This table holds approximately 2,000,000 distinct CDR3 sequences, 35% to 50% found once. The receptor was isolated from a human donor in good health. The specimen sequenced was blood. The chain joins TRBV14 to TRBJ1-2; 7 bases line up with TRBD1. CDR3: CASSQYRTAAGGGYTF. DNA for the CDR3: TGTGCCAGCAGCCAGTATAGGACAGCCGCAGGGGGAGGCTACACCTTC.